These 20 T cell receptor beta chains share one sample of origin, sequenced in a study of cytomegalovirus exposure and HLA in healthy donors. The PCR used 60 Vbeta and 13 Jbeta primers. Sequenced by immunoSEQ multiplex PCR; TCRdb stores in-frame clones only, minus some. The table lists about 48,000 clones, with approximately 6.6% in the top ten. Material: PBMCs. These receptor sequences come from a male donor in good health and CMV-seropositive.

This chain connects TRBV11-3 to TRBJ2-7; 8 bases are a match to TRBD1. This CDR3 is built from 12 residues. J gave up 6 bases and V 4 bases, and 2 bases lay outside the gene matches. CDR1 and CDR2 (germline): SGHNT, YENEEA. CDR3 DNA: TGTGCCAGCAGCTCCGACAGGGGCGAGCAGTACTTC. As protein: CASSSDRGEQYF. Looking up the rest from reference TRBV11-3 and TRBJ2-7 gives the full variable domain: EAGVVQSPRYKIIEKKQPVAFWCNPISGHNTLYWYLQNLGQGPELLIRYENEEAVDDSQLPKDRFSAERLKGVDSTLKIQPAELGDSAVYLCASSSDRGEQYFGPGTRLTVT.

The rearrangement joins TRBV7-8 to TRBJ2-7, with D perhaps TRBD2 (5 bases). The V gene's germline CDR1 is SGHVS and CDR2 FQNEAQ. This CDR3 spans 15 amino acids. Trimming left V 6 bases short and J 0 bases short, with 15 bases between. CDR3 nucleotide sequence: TGTGCCAGCAGTCCGAGCGGCCTCAGCTCCTACGAGCAGTACTTC. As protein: CASSPSGLSSYEQYF. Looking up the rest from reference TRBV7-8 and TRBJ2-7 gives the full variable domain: GAGVSQSPRYKVAKRGQDVALRCDPISGHVSLFWYQQALGQGPEFLTYFQNEAQLDKSGLPSDRFFAERPEGSVSTLKIQRTQQEDSAVYLCASSPSGLSSYEQYFGPGTRLTVT.

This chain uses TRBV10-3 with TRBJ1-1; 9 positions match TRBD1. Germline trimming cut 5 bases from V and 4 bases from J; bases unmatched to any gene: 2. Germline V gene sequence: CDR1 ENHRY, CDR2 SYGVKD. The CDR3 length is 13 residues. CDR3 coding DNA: TGTGCCATCAGTATGACAGGGGGCACTGAAGCTTTCTTT. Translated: CAISMTGGTEAFF.

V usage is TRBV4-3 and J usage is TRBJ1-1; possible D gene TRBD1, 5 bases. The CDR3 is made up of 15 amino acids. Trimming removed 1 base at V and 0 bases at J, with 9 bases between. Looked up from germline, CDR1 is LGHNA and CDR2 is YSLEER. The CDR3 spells CASSQGGGVNTEAFF. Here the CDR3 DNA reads TGCGCCAGCAGCCAAGGGGGAGGGGTGAACACTGAAGCTTTCTTT.

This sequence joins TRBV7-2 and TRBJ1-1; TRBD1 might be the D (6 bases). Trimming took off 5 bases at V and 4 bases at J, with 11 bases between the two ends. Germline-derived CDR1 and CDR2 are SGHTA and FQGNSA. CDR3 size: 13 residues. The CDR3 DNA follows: TGTGCCAGCAGCGCCAGGGGCGGCACTGAAGCTTTCTTT. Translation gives CASSARGGTEAFF. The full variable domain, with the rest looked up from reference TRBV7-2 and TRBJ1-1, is GAGVSQSPSNKVTEKGKDVELRCDPISGHTALYWYRQSLGQGLEFLIYFQGNSAPDKSGLPSDRFSAERTGGSVSTLTIQRTQQEDSAVYLCASSARGGTEAFFGQGTRLTVV.

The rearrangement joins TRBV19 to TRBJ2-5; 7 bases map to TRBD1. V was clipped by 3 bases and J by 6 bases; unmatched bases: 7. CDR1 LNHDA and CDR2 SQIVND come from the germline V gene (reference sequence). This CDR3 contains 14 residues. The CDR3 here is CASSMVGGGKTQYF. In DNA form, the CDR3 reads TGTGCCAGTAGTATGGTAGGGGGCGGAAAGACCCAGTACTTC.

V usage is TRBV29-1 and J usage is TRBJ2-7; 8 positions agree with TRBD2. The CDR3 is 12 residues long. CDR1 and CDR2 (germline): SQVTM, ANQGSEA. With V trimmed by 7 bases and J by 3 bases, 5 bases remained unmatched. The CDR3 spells CSGSGGDYEQYF. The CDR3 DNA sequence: TGCAGCGGATCCGGGGGGGACTACGAGCAGTACTTC.

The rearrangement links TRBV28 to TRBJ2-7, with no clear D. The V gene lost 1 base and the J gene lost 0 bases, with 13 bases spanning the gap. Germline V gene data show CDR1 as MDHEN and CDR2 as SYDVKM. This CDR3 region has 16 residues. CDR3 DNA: TGTGCCAGCAGTTTATCCCACGGCAACAGCTCCTACGAGCAGTACTTC. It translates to CASSLSHGNSSYEQYF.

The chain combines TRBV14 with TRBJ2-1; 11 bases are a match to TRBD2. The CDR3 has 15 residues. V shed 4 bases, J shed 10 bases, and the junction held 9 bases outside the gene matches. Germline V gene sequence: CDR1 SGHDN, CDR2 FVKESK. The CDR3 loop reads CASSLTSGNRYEQFF. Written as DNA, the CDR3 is TGTGCCAGCAGCCTGACTAGCGGGAACCGTTACGAGCAGTTCTTC.

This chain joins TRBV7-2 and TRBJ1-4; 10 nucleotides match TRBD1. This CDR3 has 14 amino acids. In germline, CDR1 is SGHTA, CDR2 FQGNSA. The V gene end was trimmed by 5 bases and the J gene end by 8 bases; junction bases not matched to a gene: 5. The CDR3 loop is CASSRDRGREKLFF. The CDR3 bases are TGTGCCAGCAGCCGGGACAGGGGTCGGGAAAAACTGTTTTTT.

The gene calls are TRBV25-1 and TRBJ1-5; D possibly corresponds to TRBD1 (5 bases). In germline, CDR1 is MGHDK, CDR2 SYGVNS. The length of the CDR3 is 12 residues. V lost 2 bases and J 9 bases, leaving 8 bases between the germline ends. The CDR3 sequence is CASSEIQGPQHF. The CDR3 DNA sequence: TGTGCCAGCAGTGAAATTCAGGGGCCCCAGCATTTT. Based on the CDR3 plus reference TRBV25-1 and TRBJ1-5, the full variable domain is EADIYQTPRYLVIGTGKKITLECSQTMGHDKMYWYQQDPGMELHLIHYSYGVNSTEKGDLSSESTVSRIRTEHFPLTLESARPSHTSQYLCASSEIQGPQHFGDGTRLSIL.

The CDR3 nucleotides read TGTGCCAGCAGCTTGGCCCCGACAAAGGGGGCAGAGACCCAGTACTTC. Amino acids: CASSLAPTKGAETQYF. The rearrangement uses TRBV5-5 and TRBJ2-5; 7 nucleotides line up with TRBD1. Trimming cost V 0 bases and J 4 bases; bases outside gene matches: 9. Germline CDR1 reads SGHKS; CDR2 reads YYEKEE (reference sequence). The length of the CDR3 is 16 residues.

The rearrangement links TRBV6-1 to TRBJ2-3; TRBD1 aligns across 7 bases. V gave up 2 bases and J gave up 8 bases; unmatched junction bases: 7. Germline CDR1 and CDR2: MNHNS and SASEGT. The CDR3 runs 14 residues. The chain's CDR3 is CASSERQGWGTQYF. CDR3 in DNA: TGTGCCAGCAGTGAAAGACAGGGTTGGGGTACGCAGTATTTT.

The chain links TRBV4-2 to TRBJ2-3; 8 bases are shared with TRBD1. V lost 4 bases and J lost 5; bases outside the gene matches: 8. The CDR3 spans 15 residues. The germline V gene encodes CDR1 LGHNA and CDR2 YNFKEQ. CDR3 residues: CASSLTTGVGDTQYF. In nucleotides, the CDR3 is TGTGCCAGCAGCCTCACGACAGGGGTGGGAGATACGCAGTATTTT.

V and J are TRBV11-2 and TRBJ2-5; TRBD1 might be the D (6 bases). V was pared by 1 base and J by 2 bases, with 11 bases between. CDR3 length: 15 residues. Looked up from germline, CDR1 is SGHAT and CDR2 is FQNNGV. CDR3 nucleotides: TGTGCCAGCAGCTTAGGGACAGTTGCACAAGAGACCCAGTACTTC. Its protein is CASSLGTVAQETQYF. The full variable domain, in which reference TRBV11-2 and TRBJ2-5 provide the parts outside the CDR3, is EAGVAQSPRYKIIEKRQSVAFWCNPISGHATLYWYQQILGQGPKLLIQFQNNGVVDDSQLPKDRFSAERLKGVDSTLKIQPAKLEDSAVYLCASSLGTVAQETQYFGPGTRLLVL.

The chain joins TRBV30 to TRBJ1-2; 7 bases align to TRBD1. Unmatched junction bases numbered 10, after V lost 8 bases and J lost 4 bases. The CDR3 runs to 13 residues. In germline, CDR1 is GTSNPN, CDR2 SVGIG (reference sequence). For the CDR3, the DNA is TGTGCCGGCCGACAGGGAGCGGGCTATGGCTACACCTTC. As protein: CAGRQGAGYGYTF. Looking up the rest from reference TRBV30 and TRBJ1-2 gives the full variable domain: SQTIHQWPATLVQPVGSPLSLECTVEGTSNPNLYWYRQAAGRGLQLLFYSVGIGQISSEVPQNLSASRPQDRQFILSSKKLLLSDSGFYLCAGRQGAGYGYTFGSGTRLTVV.

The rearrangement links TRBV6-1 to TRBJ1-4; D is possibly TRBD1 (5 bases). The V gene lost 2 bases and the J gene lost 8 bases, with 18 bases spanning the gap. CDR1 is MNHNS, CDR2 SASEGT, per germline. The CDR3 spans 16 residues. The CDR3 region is CASSEPYGQGNEKLFF. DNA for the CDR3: TGTGCCAGCAGTGAACCCTATGGGCAGGGAAACGAAAAACTGTTTTTT.

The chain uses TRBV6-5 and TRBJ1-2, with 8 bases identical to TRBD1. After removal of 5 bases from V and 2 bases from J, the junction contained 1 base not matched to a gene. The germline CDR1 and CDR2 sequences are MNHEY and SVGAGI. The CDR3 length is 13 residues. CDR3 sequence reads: CASSRTGNYGYTF. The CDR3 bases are TGTGCCAGCAGTAGGACAGGGAACTATGGCTACACCTTC.

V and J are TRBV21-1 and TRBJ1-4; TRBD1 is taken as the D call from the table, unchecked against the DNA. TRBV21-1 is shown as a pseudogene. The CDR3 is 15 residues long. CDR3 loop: CASSGGGQFNEKLFF. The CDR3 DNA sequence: TGTGCCAGCAGCGGAGGCGGACAGTTTAATGAAAAACTGTTTTTT.

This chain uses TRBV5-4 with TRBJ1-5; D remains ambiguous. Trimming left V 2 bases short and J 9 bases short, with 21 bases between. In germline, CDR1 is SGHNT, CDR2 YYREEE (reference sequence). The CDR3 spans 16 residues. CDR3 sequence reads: CASSFLGRGISGPQHF. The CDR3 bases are TGTGCCAGCAGCTTCCTAGGGAGAGGCATTTCAGGGCCCCAGCATTTT.